Following are 20 T cell receptor beta chains from one sample sequenced in a study of PD-1 blockade in classical Hodgkin lymphoma. Clones were sequenced by immunoSEQ multiplex PCR, and TCRdb holds only the in-frame ones, with some missing. The sample records 6,000 to 7,500 clones, 70% to 80% being singletons. Every patient experienced relapse after autologous stem cell transplantation, and brentuximab vedotin exposure varied. Sequences were derived from peripheral blood mononuclear cells (PBMCs), sampled at baseline. These receptors originate from a human donor with classical Hodgkin lymphoma.

The chain carries TRBV5-6 and TRBJ2-3; the match to TRBD2 covers 7 bases. The V gene end was trimmed by 0 bases and the J gene end by 2 bases; junction bases not matched to a gene: 6. CDR1 is SGHDT and CDR2 is YYEEEE in the germline V gene. This CDR3 has 16 residues. CDR3 in amino acids: CASSLGGGGPTDTQYF. The CDR3 DNA follows: TGTGCCAGCAGCTTGGGTGGGGGAGGGCCCACAGATACGCAGTATTTT.

Judged by abundance, this clone is medium-sized. The V gene is TRBV7-9, the J gene TRBJ2-7, with D tentatively TRBD2 (6 bases). Germline CDR1 and CDR2: SEHNR and FQNEAQ (reference sequence). The CDR3 has 13 amino acids. Trimming took off 5 bases at V and 1 base at J, with 9 bases between the two ends. The CDR3 sequence: CASSPGDSYEQYF. CDR3 coding DNA: TGTGCCAGCAGCCCGGGGGATTCCTACGAGCAGTACTTC.

This clone was picked up one time. The genes are TRBV7-8 and TRBJ2-3; D call uncertain. The CDR3 has 12 residues. Per the germline V gene, CDR1 is SGHVS and CDR2 is FQNEAQ. Trimming cost V 5 bases and J 2 bases, with 5 bases left between them. The CDR3 DNA is TGTGCCAGCAGCCGGTTCACAGATACGCAGTATTTT. Encoded protein: CASSRFTDTQYF.

V and J are TRBV7-9 and TRBJ2-1, with TRBD2 identical over 7 bases. V lost 5 bases to trimming and J lost 5 bases; unmatched junction nucleotides: 6. The CDR3 has 14 residues. Germline CDR1 is SEHNR and CDR2 is FQNEAQ (reference sequence). In DNA, the CDR3 is TGTGCCAGCAGCAAGGGACTACTAGACAATGAGCAGTTCTTC. Translating it yields CASSKGLLDNEQFF.

This clone was detected once. The chain joins TRBV27 to TRBJ1-2; TRBD1 is a possible D gene (6 bases). V was clipped by 6 bases and J by 0 bases, with 11 bases between them. The CDR3 is 14 amino acids. In germline, CDR1 is MNHEY, CDR2 SMNVEV (reference sequence). The CDR3 loop is CASSVQGSNYGYTF. For the CDR3, the DNA is TGTGCCAGCAGCGTACAGGGTTCTAACTATGGCTACACCTTC.

The CDR3 loop reads CASSVGLIAGAGETQYF. The CDR3 DNA sequence: TGTGCCAGCAGCGTAGGATTAATAGCGGGAGCCGGCGAGACCCAGTACTTC. The chain combines TRBV9 with TRBJ2-5, with 9 positions matching TRBD2. Trimming cost V 0 bases and J 5 bases; bases outside gene matches: 11. Germline V gene lookup returns CDR1 SGDLS and CDR2 YYNGEE. The CDR3 is made up of 17 amino acids.

V is TRBV9 and J is TRBJ2-5; D might be TRBD2 (6 bases). Per germline, CDR1 SGDLS and CDR2 YYNGEE. V was clipped by 2 bases and J by 2 bases, with 13 bases between them. This CDR3 spans 15 amino acids. Here the CDR3 reads CASSVRLGRQETQYF. For the CDR3, the DNA is TGTGCCAGCAGCGTCCGACTAGGGAGACAAGAGACCCAGTACTTC.

Written as DNA, the CDR3 is TGTGCCAGTAGTATTCGGGGAAGTTTCAGGACAGCTAACAATCAGCCCCAGCATTTT. Translated, it gives CASSIRGSFRTANNQPQHF. This chain joins TRBV19 and TRBJ1-5; D may be TRBD1 (6 bases). The CDR3 length is 19 residues. Germline CDR1 reads LNHDA; CDR2 reads SQIVND (reference sequence). Deletions cut 3 bases from V and 3 bases from J, with 24 bases between.

The chain is built from TRBV5-4 and TRBJ2-7; maybe TRBD1 (6 bases). Trimming left V 3 bases short and J 2 bases short, with 9 bases between. The CDR3 has 13 amino acids. Germline loops: CDR1 SGHNT, CDR2 YYREEE (reference sequence). The CDR3: CASSWGQTYEQYF. CDR3 DNA: TGTGCCAGCAGCTGGGGGCAAACCTACGAGCAGTACTTC.

This chain joins TRBV28 and TRBJ2-5, with 11 bases matching TRBD1. The CDR3 runs to 15 residues. With 3 bases clipped from V and 5 bases from J, the junction kept 5 bases outside the gene matches. Germline V lookup: CDR1 MDHEN, CDR2 SYDVKM. CDR3 sequence: CASSFPGTGGETQYF. Here the CDR3 DNA reads TGTGCCAGCAGTTTTCCCGGGACAGGGGGGGAGACCCAGTACTTC.

The CDR3 is CASREGYNEQFF. The DNA of the CDR3 is TGTGCCAGCAGAGAGGGTTACAATGAGCAGTTCTTC. The V call is TRBV6-9, the J call TRBJ2-1, with D tentatively TRBD2 (5 bases). V dropped 6 bases and J dropped 4 bases, with 7 bases sitting between them. There are 12 residues in the CDR3. Germline V gives CDR1 MNHGY, CDR2 SVAAGI.

The rearrangement joins TRBV28 to TRBJ1-2, with TRBD1 matching over 7 bases. Per germline, CDR1 MDHEN and CDR2 SYDVKM. Trimming took 8 bases from V and 4 from J; bases not matched to a gene: 10. This CDR3 spans 14 amino acids. DNA of the CDR3: TGTGCCAGCTCCCTAGGGGGCTCCTTCTATGGCTACACCTTC. Translating it yields CASSLGGSFYGYTF.

V gene TRBV6-5 combines with J gene TRBJ2-1; D uncertain. Germline lookup yields CDR1 MNHEY and CDR2 SVGAGI. The CDR3 covers 11 residues. Trimming cost V 5 bases and J 6 bases, with 5 bases left between them. The CDR3 coding sequence is TGTGCCAGCAGTAGTTCCAATGAGCAGTTCTTC. Its protein is CASSSSNEQFF.

The rearrangement links TRBV7-9 to TRBJ1-1; 7 bases are a match to TRBD1. Germline V CDR1 and CDR2: SEHNR, FQNEAQ (reference sequence). V shed 4 bases and J 1 base; nucleotides not matched to a gene: 3. The CDR3 spans 14 residues. CDR3 in DNA: TGTGCCAGCAGCTCGGACAGGCAGAACACTGAAGCTTTCTTT. Amino acids: CASSSDRQNTEAFF.

This chain links TRBV28 with TRBJ1-4; TRBD1 agrees at 7 bases. Germline CDR1 MDHEN, CDR2 SYDVKM. V shed 6 bases, J shed 0 bases, and the junction held 4 bases outside the gene matches. This CDR3 has 15 residues. The CDR3 DNA reads TGTGCCAGCAGAGAGGGGGCCGCAACTAATGAAAAACTGTTTTTT. Residues: CASREGAATNEKLFF.

The genes are TRBV7-8 and TRBJ2-7; TRBD2 agrees at 14 bases. Germline assignment: CDR1 SGHVS and CDR2 FQNEAQ. The CDR3 is made up of 17 amino acids. With 2 bases clipped from V and 5 bases from J, the junction kept 8 bases outside the gene matches. The chain's CDR3 is CASSLSSPGLAGDEQYF. The CDR3 DNA follows: TGTGCCAGCAGCTTATCGTCCCCGGGACTAGCGGGAGACGAGCAGTACTTC.

V and J are TRBV7-9 and TRBJ1-6; no clear D gene. Germline V gives CDR1 SEHNR, CDR2 FQNEAQ (reference sequence). The germline V and J ends were trimmed by 1 base and 7 bases, with 11 bases remaining between them. The CDR3 totals 15 residues. The CDR3: CASSLDGEFNSPLHF. DNA for the CDR3: TGTGCCAGCAGCTTAGACGGGGAATTCAATTCACCCCTCCACTTT.

The table lists this clone with a count of one. This chain joins TRBV7-9 and TRBJ1-1, with D hard to call. CDR1 and CDR2 (germline): SEHNR, FQNEAQ (reference sequence). Trimming pared 3 bases from V and 3 bases from J, leaving 8 bases between. This CDR3 spans 13 amino acids. CDR3 loop: CASSFMADTEAFF. CDR3 sequence (DNA): TGTGCCAGCAGCTTTATGGCGGACACTGAAGCTTTCTTT.

This rearrangement joins TRBV7-3 to TRBJ2-7; D perhaps matches TRBD1 (5 bases). The V and J ends lost 5 bases and 5 bases respectively, with 13 bases between them. The CDR3 is made up of 13 amino acids. Germline V gives CDR1 SGHTA, CDR2 FQGTGA. CDR3 sequence reads: CASSQFQGDEQYF. The CDR3 bases are TGTGCCAGCAGCCAATTTCAGGGTGACGAGCAGTACTTC.

V and J are TRBV11-2 and TRBJ2-7, with D perhaps matching TRBD1 (6 bases). The germline gives CDR1 SGHAT, CDR2 FQNNGV. CDR3 size: 15 residues. Trimming left V 5 bases short and J 5 bases short, with 19 bases between. As DNA, the CDR3 is TGTGCCAGCAGCACCCTCTCAGGGGAATTAAACGAGCAGTACTTC. Amino acids: CASSTLSGELNEQYF.